A single T cell receptor beta chain is shown here with its context. The CDR3 extends over 14 amino acids. Trimming left V 1 base short and J 3 bases short, with 7 bases between. The V gene's germline CDR1 is SGHNT and CDR2 YYREEE (reference sequence). The data stem from a study of blood T cell repertoires in COVID-19. Study in general: Both acute and convalescent COVID-19 samples were obtained from the United States, Italy and Spain. T cells, B-cell-depleted T cells, or PBMCs supplied cDNA or gDNA.

In the original processing: Estimation of nucleated cell counts was performed using reference gene primer amplification. Data came from immunoSEQ multiplex PCR; TCRdb stores just in-frame clones and leaves some out. That table supplies the V and J calls and clone size; D and trimming were determined from the DNA. The sample lists some 160,000 clones, about 82% occurring once. The source is a man in his 70s with active or convalescent COVID-19. This chain uses TRBV5-4 with TRBJ2-2; D possibly corresponds to TRBD2 (5 bases). The sequenced material came from peripheral blood. CDR3 DNA sequence: TGTGCCAGCAGCTTGCTGGGAGACACCGGGGAGCTGTTTTTT. As protein: CASSLLGDTGELFF. Drawing the rest from reference TRBV5-4 and TRBJ2-2, the complete variable domain is ETGVTQSPTHLIKTRGQQVTLRCSSQSGHNTVSWYQQALGQGPQFIFQYYREEENGRGNFPPRFSGLQFPNYSSELNVNALELDDSALYLCASSLLGDTGELFFGEGSRLTVL.